The source of this TCR beta chain is a study of cytomegalovirus exposure and HLA in healthy donors. 60 Vbeta and 13 Jbeta primers were used in PCR. Data came from immunoSEQ multiplex PCR; TCRdb stores just in-frame clones and leaves some out. The top ten hold 7.8% of the sample, which has roughly 200,000 clones, roughly 13% seen once. This clone was counted a few times. Material: PBMCs. This clonotype originated in a man aged 50-60 years in good health and CMV-seropositive.

This chain's CDR3 is CASSAGAGLASTGELFF. CDR3 bases: TGTGCCAGCAGCGCCGGGGCGGGACTAGCAAGCACCGGGGAGCTGTTTTTT. V is TRBV5-4 and J is TRBJ2-2, with 9 bases identical to TRBD2. The germline V gene has CDR1 SGHNT and CDR2 YYREEE (reference sequence). The length of the CDR3 is 17 residues. With V trimmed by 4 bases and J by 4 bases, 11 bases remained unmatched.